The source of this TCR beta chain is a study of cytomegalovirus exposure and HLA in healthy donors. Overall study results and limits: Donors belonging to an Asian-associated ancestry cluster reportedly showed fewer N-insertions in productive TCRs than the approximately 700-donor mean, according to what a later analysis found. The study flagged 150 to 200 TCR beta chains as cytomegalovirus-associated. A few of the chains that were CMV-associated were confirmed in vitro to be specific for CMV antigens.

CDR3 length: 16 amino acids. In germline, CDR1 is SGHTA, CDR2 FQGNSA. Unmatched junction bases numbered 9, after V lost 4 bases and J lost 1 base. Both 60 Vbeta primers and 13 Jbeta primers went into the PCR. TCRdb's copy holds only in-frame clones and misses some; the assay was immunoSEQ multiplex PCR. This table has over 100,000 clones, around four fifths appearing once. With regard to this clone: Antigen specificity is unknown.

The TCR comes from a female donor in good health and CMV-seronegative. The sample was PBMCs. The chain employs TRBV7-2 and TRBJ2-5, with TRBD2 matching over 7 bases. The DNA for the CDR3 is TGTGCCAGCAGCTCCCCACTAGCGAAGATCCAAGAGACCCAGTACTTC. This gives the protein CASSSPLAKIQETQYF.